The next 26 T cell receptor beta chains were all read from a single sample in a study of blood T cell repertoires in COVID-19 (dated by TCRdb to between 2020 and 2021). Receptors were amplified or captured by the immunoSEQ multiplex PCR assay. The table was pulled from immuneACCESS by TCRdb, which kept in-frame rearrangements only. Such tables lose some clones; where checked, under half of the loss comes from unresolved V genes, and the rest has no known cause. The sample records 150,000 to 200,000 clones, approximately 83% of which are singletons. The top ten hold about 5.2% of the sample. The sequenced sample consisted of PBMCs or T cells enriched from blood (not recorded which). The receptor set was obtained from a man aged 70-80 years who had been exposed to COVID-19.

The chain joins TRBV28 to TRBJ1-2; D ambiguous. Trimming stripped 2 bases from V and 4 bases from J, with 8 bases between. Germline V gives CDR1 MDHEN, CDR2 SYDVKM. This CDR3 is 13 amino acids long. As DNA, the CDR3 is TGTGCCAGCAGTTTAGGGCCAGTCTATGGCTACACCTTC. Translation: CASSLGPVYGYTF.

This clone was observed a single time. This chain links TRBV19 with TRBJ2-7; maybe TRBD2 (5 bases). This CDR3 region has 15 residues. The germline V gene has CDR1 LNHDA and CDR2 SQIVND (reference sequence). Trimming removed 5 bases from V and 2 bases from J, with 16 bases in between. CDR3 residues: CASSDPRGLAYEQYF. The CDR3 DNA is TGTGCCAGTAGTGACCCCCGCGGACTCGCCTACGAGCAGTACTTC.

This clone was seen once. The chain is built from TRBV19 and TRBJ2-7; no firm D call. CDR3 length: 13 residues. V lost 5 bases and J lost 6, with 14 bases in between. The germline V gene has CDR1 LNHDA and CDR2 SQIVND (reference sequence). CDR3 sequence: CASSALVRGEQYF. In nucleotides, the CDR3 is TGTGCCAGTAGTGCATTAGTCCGCGGCGAGCAGTACTTC.

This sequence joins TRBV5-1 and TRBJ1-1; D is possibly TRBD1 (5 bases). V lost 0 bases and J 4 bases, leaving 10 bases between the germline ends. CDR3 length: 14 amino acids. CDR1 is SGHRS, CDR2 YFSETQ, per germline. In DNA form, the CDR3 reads TGCGCCAGCAGCTTGGGACAGATATCCACTGAAGCTTTCTTT. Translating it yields CASSLGQISTEAFF.

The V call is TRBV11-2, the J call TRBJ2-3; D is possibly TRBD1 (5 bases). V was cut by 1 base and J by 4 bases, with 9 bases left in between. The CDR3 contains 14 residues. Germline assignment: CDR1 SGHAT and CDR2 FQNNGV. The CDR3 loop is CASSLVSRADTQYF. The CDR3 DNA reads TGTGCCAGCAGCTTAGTCTCCAGGGCAGATACGCAGTATTTT.

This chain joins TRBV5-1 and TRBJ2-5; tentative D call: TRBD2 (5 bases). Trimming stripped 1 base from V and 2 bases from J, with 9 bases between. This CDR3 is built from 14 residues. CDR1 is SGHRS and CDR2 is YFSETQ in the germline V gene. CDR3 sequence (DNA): TGCGCCAGCAGCTTGCCGGGGAAGCAAGAGACCCAGTACTTC. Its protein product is CASSLPGKQETQYF.

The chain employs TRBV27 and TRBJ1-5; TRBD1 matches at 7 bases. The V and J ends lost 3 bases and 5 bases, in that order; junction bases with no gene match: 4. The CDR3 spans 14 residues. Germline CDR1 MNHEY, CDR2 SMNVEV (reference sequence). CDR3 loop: CASSFRGTHQPQHF. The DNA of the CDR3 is TGTGCCAGCAGTTTCAGGGGGACCCATCAGCCCCAGCATTTT.

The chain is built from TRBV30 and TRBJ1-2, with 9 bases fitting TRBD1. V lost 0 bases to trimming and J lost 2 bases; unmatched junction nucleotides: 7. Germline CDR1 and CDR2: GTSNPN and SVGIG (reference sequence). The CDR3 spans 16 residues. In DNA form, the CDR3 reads TGTGCCTGGAGTGTGCCCCAAGGACAGGGGAACTATGGCTACACCTTC. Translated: CAWSVPQGQGNYGYTF.

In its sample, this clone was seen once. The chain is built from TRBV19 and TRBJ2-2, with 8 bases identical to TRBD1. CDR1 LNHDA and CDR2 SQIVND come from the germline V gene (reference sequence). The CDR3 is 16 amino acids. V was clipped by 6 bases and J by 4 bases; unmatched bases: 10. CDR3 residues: CASRTRHRGSTGELFF. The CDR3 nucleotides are TGTGCCAGTAGAACGCGCCACAGGGGGAGCACCGGGGAGCTGTTTTTT.

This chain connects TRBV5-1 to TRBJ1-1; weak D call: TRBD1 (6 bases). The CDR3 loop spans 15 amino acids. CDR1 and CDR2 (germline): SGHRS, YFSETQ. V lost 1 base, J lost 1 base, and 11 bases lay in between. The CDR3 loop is CASSLFMGQNTEAFF. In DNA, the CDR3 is TGCGCCAGCAGCTTGTTTATGGGACAGAACACTGAAGCTTTCTTT.

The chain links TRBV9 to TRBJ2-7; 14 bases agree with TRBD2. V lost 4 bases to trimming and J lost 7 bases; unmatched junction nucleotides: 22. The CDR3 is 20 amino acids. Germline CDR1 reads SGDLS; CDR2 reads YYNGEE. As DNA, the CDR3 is TGTGCCAGCAGCCGCACCGATGGCCGTAAAGGGACTAGCGGGAGTTGGGAGCAGTACTTC. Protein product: CASSRTDGRKGTSGSWEQYF.

CDR3 in amino acids: CASSETRLIGQYF. The DNA of the CDR3 is TGTGCCAGCAGTGAAACGCGTTTGATCGGGCAGTACTTC. This chain connects TRBV2 to TRBJ2-7; D is ambiguous. Germline assignment: CDR1 SNHLY and CDR2 FYNNEI. Trimming took 2 bases from V and 9 from J, leaving 14 bases between them. The CDR3 runs to 13 residues.

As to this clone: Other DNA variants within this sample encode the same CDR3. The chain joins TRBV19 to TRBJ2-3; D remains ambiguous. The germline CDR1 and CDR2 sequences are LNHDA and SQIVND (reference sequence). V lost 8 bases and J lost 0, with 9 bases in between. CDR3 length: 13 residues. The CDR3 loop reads CASLAGSTDTQYF. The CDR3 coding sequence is TGTGCCAGTCTTGCCGGGAGCACAGATACGCAGTATTTT.

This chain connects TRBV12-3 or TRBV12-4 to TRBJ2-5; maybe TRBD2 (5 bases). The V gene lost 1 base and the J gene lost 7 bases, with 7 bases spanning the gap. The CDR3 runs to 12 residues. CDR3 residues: CASSLEGGTQYF. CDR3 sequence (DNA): TGTGCCAGCAGTTTAGAAGGAGGGACCCAGTACTTC.

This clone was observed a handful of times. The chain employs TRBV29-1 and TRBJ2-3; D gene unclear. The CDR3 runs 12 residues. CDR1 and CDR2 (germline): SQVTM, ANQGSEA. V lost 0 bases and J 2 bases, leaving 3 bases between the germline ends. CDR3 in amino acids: CSVEELTDTQYF. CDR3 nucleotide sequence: TGCAGCGTTGAAGAACTCACAGATACGCAGTATTTT.

CDR3 nucleotides: TGTGCCAGCAGCACCGGGACAGCCCTGGGCTATGGCTACACCTTC. Translated, it gives CASSTGTALGYGYTF. V and J are TRBV7-2 and TRBJ1-2; 7 nucleotides align to TRBD1. The CDR3 has 15 amino acids. Unmatched junction bases numbered 10, after V lost 5 bases and J lost 4 bases. Per germline, CDR1 SGHTA and CDR2 FQGNSA.

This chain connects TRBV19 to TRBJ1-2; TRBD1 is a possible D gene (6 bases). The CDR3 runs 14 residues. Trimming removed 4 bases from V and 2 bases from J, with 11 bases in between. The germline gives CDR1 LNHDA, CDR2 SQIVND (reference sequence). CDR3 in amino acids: CASSREQGNYGYTF. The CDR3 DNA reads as TGTGCCAGTAGTAGAGAACAGGGAAACTATGGCTACACCTTC.

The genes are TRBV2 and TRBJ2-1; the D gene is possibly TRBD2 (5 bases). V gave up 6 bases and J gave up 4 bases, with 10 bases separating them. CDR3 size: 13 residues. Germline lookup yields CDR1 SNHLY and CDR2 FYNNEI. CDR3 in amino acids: CASRSDSYNEQFF. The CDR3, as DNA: TGTGCCAGCAGATCGGACTCTTACAATGAGCAGTTCTTC.

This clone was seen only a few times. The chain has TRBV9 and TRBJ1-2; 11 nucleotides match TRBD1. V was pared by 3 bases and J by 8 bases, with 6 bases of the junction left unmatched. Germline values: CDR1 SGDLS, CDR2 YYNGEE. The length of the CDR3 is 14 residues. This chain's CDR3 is CASSGRTGGDGYTF. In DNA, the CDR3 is TGTGCCAGCAGCGGTCGGACAGGGGGCGACGGCTACACCTTC.

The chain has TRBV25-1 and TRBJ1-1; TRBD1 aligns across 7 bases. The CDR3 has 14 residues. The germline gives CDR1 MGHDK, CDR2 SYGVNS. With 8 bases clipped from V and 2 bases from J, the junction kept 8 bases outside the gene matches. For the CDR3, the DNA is TGTGCCAGCCATCCACAGGGGCGAAACACTGAAGCTTTCTTT. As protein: CASHPQGRNTEAFF.

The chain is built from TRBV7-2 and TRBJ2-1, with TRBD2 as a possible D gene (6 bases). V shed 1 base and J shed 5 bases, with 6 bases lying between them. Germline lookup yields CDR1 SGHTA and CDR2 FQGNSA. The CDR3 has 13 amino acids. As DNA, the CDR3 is TGTGCCAGCAGCTTAGAGCGGGACAATGAGCAGTTCTTC. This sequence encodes CASSLERDNEQFF.

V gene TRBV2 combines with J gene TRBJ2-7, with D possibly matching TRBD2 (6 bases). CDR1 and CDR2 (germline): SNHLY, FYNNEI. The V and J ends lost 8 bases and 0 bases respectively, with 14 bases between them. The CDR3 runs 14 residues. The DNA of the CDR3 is TGTGCCAGCGGGGCGCGGGGTGTCTCCTACGAGCAGTACTTC. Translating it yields CASGARGVSYEQYF.

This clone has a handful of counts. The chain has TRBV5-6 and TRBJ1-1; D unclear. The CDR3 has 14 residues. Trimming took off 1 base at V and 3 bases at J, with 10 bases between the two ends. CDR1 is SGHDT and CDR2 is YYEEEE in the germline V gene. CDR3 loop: CASSLIDLDTEAFF. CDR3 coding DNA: TGTGCCAGCAGCTTGATTGATTTAGACACTGAAGCTTTCTTT.

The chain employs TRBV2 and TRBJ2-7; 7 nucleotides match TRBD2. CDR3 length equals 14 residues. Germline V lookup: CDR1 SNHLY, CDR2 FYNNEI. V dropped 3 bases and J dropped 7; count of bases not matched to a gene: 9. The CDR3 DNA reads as TGTGCCAGCAGTGATACCAGCGGGATTGGGGAGCAGTACTTC. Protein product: CASSDTSGIGEQYF. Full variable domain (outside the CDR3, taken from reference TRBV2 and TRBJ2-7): EPEVTQTPSHQVTQMGQEVILRCVPISNHLYFYWYRQILGQKVEFLVSFYNNEISEKSEIFDDQFSVERPDGSNFTLKIRSTKLEDSAMYFCASSDTSGIGEQYFGPGTRLTVT.

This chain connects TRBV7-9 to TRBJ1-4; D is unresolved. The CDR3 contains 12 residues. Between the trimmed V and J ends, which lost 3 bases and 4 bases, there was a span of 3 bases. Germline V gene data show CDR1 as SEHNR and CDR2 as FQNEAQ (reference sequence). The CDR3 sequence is CASSFSNEKLFF. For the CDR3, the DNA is TGTGCCAGCAGCTTTAGTAATGAAAAACTGTTTTTT.

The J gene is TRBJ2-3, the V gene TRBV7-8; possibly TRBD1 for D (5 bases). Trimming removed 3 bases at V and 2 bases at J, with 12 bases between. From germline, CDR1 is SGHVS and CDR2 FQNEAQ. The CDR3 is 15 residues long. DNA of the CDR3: TGTGCCAGCAGCTTTTACAGGACGAACACAGATACGCAGTATTTT. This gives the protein CASSFYRTNTDTQYF. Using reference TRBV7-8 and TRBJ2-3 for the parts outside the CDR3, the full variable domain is GAGVSQSPRYKVAKRGQDVALRCDPISGHVSLFWYQQALGQGPEFLTYFQNEAQLDKSGLPSDRFFAERPEGSVSTLKIQRTQQEDSAVYLCASSFYRTNTDTQYFGPGTRLTVL.